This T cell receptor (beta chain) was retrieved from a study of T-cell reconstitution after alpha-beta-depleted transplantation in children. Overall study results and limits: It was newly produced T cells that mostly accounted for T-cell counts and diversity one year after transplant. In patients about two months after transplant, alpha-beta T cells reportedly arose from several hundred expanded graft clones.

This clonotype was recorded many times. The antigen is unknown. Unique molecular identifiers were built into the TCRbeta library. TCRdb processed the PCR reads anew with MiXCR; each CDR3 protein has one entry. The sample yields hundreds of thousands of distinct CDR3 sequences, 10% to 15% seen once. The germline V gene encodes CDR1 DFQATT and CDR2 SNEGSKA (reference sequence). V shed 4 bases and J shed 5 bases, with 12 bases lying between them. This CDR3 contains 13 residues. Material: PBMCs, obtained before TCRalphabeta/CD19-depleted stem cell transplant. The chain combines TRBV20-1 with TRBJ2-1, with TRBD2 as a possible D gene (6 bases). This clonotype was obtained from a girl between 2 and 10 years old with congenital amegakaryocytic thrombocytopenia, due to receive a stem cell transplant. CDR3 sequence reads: CSAISTSHNEQFF. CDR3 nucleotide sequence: TGCAGTGCTATAAGTACTAGCCACAATGAGCAGTTCTTC.